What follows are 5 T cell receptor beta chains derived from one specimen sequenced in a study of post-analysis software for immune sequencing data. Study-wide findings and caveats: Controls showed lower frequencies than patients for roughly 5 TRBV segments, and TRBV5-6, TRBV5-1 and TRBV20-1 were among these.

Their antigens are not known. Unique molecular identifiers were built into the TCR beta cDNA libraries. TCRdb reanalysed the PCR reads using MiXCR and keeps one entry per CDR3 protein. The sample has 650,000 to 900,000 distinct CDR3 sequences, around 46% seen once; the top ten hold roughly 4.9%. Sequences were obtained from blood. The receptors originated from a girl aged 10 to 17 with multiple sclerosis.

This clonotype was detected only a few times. CDR3 bases: TGTGCCAGCAGTGTACCGGGACAGGGAGAAGAGACCCAGTACTTC. Translated: CASSVPGQGEETQYF. The chain uses TRBV25-1 and TRBJ2-7, with TRBD1 identical over 9 bases. The DNA end is a closer match to TRBJ2-5, so the J assignment may be wrong. This CDR3 is 15 amino acids long. Per the germline V gene, CDR1 is MGHDK and CDR2 is SYGVNS.

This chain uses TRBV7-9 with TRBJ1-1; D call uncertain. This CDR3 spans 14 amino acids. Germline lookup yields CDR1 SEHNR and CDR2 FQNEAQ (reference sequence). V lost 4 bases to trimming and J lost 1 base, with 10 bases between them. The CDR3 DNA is TGTGCCAGCAGCTCAACAGCCTCGAACACTGAAGCTTTCTTT. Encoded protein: CASSSTASNTEAFF.

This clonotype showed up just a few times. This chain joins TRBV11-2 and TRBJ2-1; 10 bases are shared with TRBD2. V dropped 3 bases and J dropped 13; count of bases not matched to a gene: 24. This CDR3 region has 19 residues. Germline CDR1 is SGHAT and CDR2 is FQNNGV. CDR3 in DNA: TGTGCCAGCAGCTTTTATATCCGGTCTAGCGGGAGTAGGGCGGAGACCCAGTTCTTC. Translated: CASSFYIRSSGSRAETQFF. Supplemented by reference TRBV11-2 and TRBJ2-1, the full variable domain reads EAGVAQSPRYKIIEKRQSVAFWCNPISGHATLYWYQQILGQGPKLLIQFQNNGVVDDSQLPKDRFSAERLKGVDSTLKIQPAKLEDSAVYLCASSFYIRSSGSRAETQFFGPGTRLTVL.

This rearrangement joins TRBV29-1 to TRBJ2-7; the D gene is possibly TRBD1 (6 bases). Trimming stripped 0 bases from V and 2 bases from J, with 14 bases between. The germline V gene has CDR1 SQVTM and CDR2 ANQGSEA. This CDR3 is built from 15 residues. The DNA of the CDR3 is TGCAGCGTTGAAGAGGGGGCCTTAACGACCTACGAGCAGTACTTC. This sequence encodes CSVEEGALTTYEQYF.

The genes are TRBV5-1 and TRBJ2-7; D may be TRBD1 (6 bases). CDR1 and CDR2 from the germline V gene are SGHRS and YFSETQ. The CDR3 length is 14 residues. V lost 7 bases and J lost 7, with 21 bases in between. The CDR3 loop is CASAQAGELGEQYF. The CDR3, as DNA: TGCGCCAGCGCCCAGGCAGGGGAACTTGGGGAGCAGTACTTC.